The clone carrying this TCR beta chain showed up just a few times. The antigen is undetermined. This CDR3 comprises 16 residues. The germline gives CDR1 LGHDT, CDR2 YNNKEL (reference sequence). V was clipped by 2 bases and J by 9 bases; unmatched bases: 13. 5'RACE primed from the constant segment yielded TCR alpha and TCR beta cDNA libraries bearing sample barcodes and UMIs. TCRdb reprocessed the 5' RACE reads with MiXCR, giving one entry per CDR3 protein. The sample yields 400,000 to 550,000 distinct CDR3 sequences, nearly 25% seen once. The data derive from a study of T-cell memory formation after mild COVID-19. Study-wide findings and caveats: A subset of responding clones appeared in pre-infection memory, suggesting cross-reactive memory joined. Whereas later expanders leaned CD4+, clones contracting day 15 to 85 showed a balanced CD4/CD8 makeup. CD8+ contracting clones occupied EMRA, while CD4+ ones occupied mainly CM and EM.

The rearrangement joins TRBV3-1 to TRBJ2-4; 7 nucleotides line up with TRBD1. This TCR derives from an adult woman who had mild COVID-19 (a few samples of this study predate the infection). Cell type and time point are not known. Sequences were obtained from PBMCs or a T cell subset sorted from them (not recorded which). The CDR3: CASSQRGYRGRAIQYF. The CDR3 bases are TGTGCCAGCAGCCAAAGGGGATACAGGGGCCGCGCCATTCAGTACTTC.